The next 16 T cell receptor beta chains were all read from a single sample in a study of T cells in Graves' hyperthyroidism and ophthalmopathy. RNA transcripts gave rise to amplified TCR beta CDR3 regions. First-round RT-PCR targeting the TCR CDR3 was performed with the HTBI primer set. TCRdb re-called the multiplex PCR reads through MiXCR, storing one row per CDR3 protein. This sample yields hundreds of thousands of distinct CDR3 sequences, of which 11% to 15% are seen a single time; 25% to 30% belongs to the top ten. The sequencing sample was made of blood. The receptor source for this set is a man over 45 with Graves' ophthalmopathy.

This clonotype has a count of ten or more. The gene calls are TRBV28 and TRBJ2-5; D possibly corresponds to TRBD1 (6 bases). V lost 5 bases and J lost 4, with 14 bases in between. CDR3 length equals 14 residues. The germline CDR1 and CDR2 sequences are MDHEN and SYDVKM. The CDR3: CASSGLGAGETQYF. DNA of the CDR3: TGTGCCAGCAGTGGACTGGGGGCGGGAGAGACCCAGTACTTC.

This clonotype has a count of ten or more. This chain links TRBV28 with TRBJ1-1, with 7 positions matching TRBD1. The CDR3 is 14 amino acids. Losses at the gene ends were 5 bases for V and 3 bases for J; bases not matched to a gene: 6. The germline V gene encodes CDR1 MDHEN and CDR2 SYDVKM. In DNA, the CDR3 is TGTGCCAGCAGTGCACAGGGACAGTACACTGAAGCTTTCTTT. Translation: CASSAQGQYTEAFF.

The table lists this clonotype with many counts. The chain uses TRBV18 and TRBJ1-2; D might be TRBD1 (6 bases). V was clipped by 6 bases and J by 3 bases, with 14 bases between them. From germline, CDR1 is KGHSH and CDR2 LQKENI. The CDR3 runs to 14 residues. In DNA form, the CDR3 reads TGTGCCAGCTCCAAGGGGGGGCGCGACTATGGCTACACCTTC. Its translation is CASSKGGRDYGYTF.

This clonotype has ten or more counts. The V and J genes are TRBV2 and TRBJ2-3, with D tentatively TRBD1 (8 bases). Germline loops: CDR1 SNHLY, CDR2 FYNNEI. CDR3 length: 14 amino acids. V shed 7 bases and J shed 4 bases, with 15 bases lying between them. The CDR3 spells CASIRTGRADTQYF. The CDR3 DNA is TGTGCCAGCATTAGGACAGGGAGGGCAGATACGCAGTATTTT.

In this sample, this clonotype turned up once. The CDR3 region is CASSFGGGAQETQYF. CDR3 in DNA: TGCGCCAGCAGCTTCGGGGGCGGGGCCCAAGAGACCCAGTACTTC. The genes are TRBV5-1 and TRBJ2-5; D is possibly TRBD1 or TRBD2 (6 bases each). CDR1 SGHRS and CDR2 YFSETQ come from the germline V gene. The CDR3 consists of 15 residues. V shed 2 bases and J shed 1 base, with 12 bases lying between them.

This clonotype was counted ten times or more. This chain uses TRBV20-1 with TRBJ2-1; D is undetermined. This CDR3 contains 13 residues. V dropped 0 bases and J dropped 5 bases, with 8 bases sitting between them. Per the germline V gene, CDR1 is DFQATT and CDR2 is SNEGSKA (reference sequence). CDR3 sequence reads: CSARETNNNEQFF. The DNA of the CDR3 is TGCAGTGCTAGAGAGACAAACAACAATGAGCAGTTCTTC.

In this sample, this clonotype turned up many times. This rearrangement joins TRBV2 to TRBJ2-1, with D uncertain. V was pared by 3 bases and J by 8 bases, with 11 bases between. Germline-derived CDR1 and CDR2 are SNHLY and FYNNEI. This CDR3 has 13 amino acids. This CDR3 reads CASSDLGLDEQFF. CDR3 DNA: TGTGCCAGCAGTGATTTGGGGTTGGATGAGCAGTTCTTC.

This clonotype was picked up many times. V and J are TRBV19 and TRBJ2-1; 9 bases match TRBD1. From germline, CDR1 is LNHDA and CDR2 SQIVND (reference sequence). The CDR3 runs to 15 residues. V lost 8 bases, J lost 8 bases, and 13 bases stayed unmatched. The CDR3 nucleotides read TGTGCCAGTCGATCCGGGACAGGGTTACTGGATGAGCAGTTCTTC. Its protein product is CASRSGTGLLDEQFF. The full variable domain, its missing parts supplied by reference TRBV19 and TRBJ2-1, is DGGITQSPKYLFRKEGQNVTLSCEQNLNHDAMYWYRQDPGQGLRLIYYSQIVNDFQKGDIAEGYSVSREKKESFPLTVTSAQKNPTAFYLCASRSGTGLLDEQFFGPGTRLTVL.

At least ten counts were recorded for this clonotype. The rearrangement joins TRBV3-1 to TRBJ1-5, with D possibly being TRBD1 (5 bases). The ends were cut back, 3 bases at V and 7 bases at J, with 13 bases in the middle. The CDR3 spans 14 residues. CDR1 is LGHDT, CDR2 YNNKEL, per germline (reference sequence). CDR3 amino acids: CASSQNAGTQPQHF. In nucleotides, the CDR3 is TGTGCCAGCAGCCAGAATGCAGGGACCCAGCCCCAGCATTTT.

This clonotype was detected ten times or more. The chain joins TRBV5-1 to TRBJ2-5; TRBD1 might be the D (6 bases). Germline V CDR1 and CDR2: SGHRS, YFSETQ. V lost 4 bases and J 2 bases, leaving 15 bases between the germline ends. This CDR3 comprises 15 residues. The DNA for the CDR3 is TGCGCCAGCAGCCCGTGGACAGCCGATCAAGAGACCCAGTACTTC. This gives the protein CASSPWTADQETQYF.

This clonotype came up a few times. The chain links TRBV7-6 to TRBJ2-5, with D maybe TRBD1 (6 bases). Germline loops: CDR1 SGHVS, CDR2 FNYEAQ. The V gene lost 1 base and the J gene lost 7 bases, with 13 bases spanning the gap. This CDR3 region has 14 residues. CDR3 in DNA: TGTGCCAGCAGCTTAGGGACAGCGAGTGGGACCCAGTACTTC. Translating it yields CASSLGTASGTQYF.

The chain uses TRBV5-5 and TRBJ2-3, with TRBD2 matching 7 bases. V dropped 3 bases and J dropped 12; count of bases not matched to a gene: 19. The CDR3 runs to 16 residues. From germline, CDR1 is SGHKS and CDR2 YYEKEE (reference sequence). This CDR3 reads CASSWGLAGGVHQQYF. As DNA, the CDR3 is TGTGCCAGCAGCTGGGGATTAGCGGGCGGAGTCCACCAACAGTATTTT.

This clonotype was seen many times. The chain links TRBV20-1 to TRBJ2-3; maybe TRBD2 (5 bases). Germline CDR1 and CDR2: DFQATT and SNEGSKA (reference sequence). The germline V and J ends were trimmed by 4 bases and 3 bases, with 14 bases remaining between them. The CDR3 contains 14 residues. The CDR3 DNA reads TGCAGTGCTATCGACGGGGATCGGACAGATACGCAGTATTTT. This sequence encodes CSAIDGDRTDTQYF.

This clonotype was observed at least ten times. The gene calls are TRBV7-8 and TRBJ1-5; 8 nucleotides line up with TRBD1. Germline V gene sequence: CDR1 SGHVS, CDR2 FQNEAQ. This CDR3 is 18 amino acids long. The V and J ends lost 0 bases and 0 bases, in that order; junction bases with no gene match: 7. CDR3 protein: CASSLAVPGGVSNQPQHF. The CDR3 DNA follows: TGTGCCAGCAGCTTAGCTGTTCCAGGGGGCGTTAGCAATCAGCCCCAGCATTTT.

This clonotype has at least ten counts. DNA for the CDR3: TGTGCCAGCAGCTCACTCAGGGTGGAGTACAATGAGCAGTTCTTC. Its protein product is CASSSLRVEYNEQFF. This chain links TRBV7-2 with TRBJ2-1; tentatively, D is TRBD1 (5 bases). Germline lookup yields CDR1 SGHTA and CDR2 FQGNSA. The CDR3 length is 15 residues. Between the trimmed V and J ends, which lost 4 bases and 4 bases, there was a span of 14 bases.

This clonotype has ten or more counts. The chain uses TRBV2 and TRBJ2-1; 11 bases align to TRBD2. Germline trimming cut 6 bases from V and 7 bases from J; bases unmatched to any gene: 8. The CDR3 totals 15 residues. CDR1 is SNHLY and CDR2 is FYNNEI in the germline V gene. The CDR3 reads CASRNSGLAENEQFF. CDR3 nucleotide sequence: TGTGCCAGCAGAAACTCGGGACTAGCGGAGAATGAGCAGTTCTTC. Variable domain in full (rest from reference TRBV2 and TRBJ2-1): EPEVTQTPSHQVTQMGQEVILRCVPISNHLYFYWYRQILGQKVEFLVSFYNNEISEKSEIFDDQFSVERPDGSNFTLKIRSTKLEDSAMYFCASRNSGLAENEQFFGPGTRLTVL.